The clone carrying this T cell receptor beta chain was counted only a few times. What it binds is not known. This specimen comes from a study of OX40 agonist ivuxolimab in advanced cancers. Profiling relied on immunoSEQ multiplex PCR, and the TCRdb table lists in-frame clones only, not all of them. The sample gives around 76,000 clones, about 78% of which show up once; about 5% is in the top ten. Study-wide points: Among the lowest levels of clonal expansion were found in partial responders at 0.1-3.0 mg/kg. There was clonal expansion of CD4+ and CD8+ blood T cells by week 6 at 0.1 to 3.0 mg/kg.

Trimming pared 4 bases from V and 4 bases from J, leaving 22 bases between. This CDR3 comprises 17 residues. CDR1 is LNHDA, CDR2 SQIVND, per germline (reference sequence). The source of this sequence is an adult with an advanced solid tumor such as melanoma, head and neck, liver or kidney cancer. Source: CD4+ or CD8+ T cells sorted from blood, taken in a trial of the OX40 agonist ivuxolimab. The V gene is TRBV19, the J gene TRBJ1-2; D may be TRBD1 (5 bases). CDR3 sequence reads: CASSRGSSSYGGYGYTF. CDR3 sequence (DNA): TGTGCCAGTAGTAGAGGGAGTTCCTCTTACGGGGGCTATGGCTACACCTTC. The whole variable domain, remainder taken from reference TRBV19 and TRBJ1-2, is DGGITQSPKYLFRKEGQNVTLSCEQNLNHDAMYWYRQDPGQGLRLIYYSQIVNDFQKGDIAEGYSVSREKKESFPLTVTSAQKNPTAFYLCASSRGSSSYGGYGYTFGSGTRLTVV.